This T cell receptor (beta chain) was recovered during a study of lymphopenia after photon versus proton radiotherapy. V gave up 6 bases and J gave up 0 bases, with 6 bases separating them. The germline V gene has CDR1 KGHSH and CDR2 LQKENI. CDR3 length equals 13 residues. Sequenced by immunoSEQ multiplex PCR; TCRdb stores in-frame clones only, minus some. The sample holds 40,000 to 55,000 clones, approximately 92% seen once. The genes are TRBV18 and TRBJ2-1; no clear D gene. This receptor was obtained from a woman between 35 and 50 years old with cholangiocarcinoma. The sequenced sample was peripheral blood, obtained from a patient treated with photon-based radiotherapy. The CDR3 DNA reads TGTGCCAGCTCCCTATTCTCCTACAATGAGCAGTTCTTC. As protein: CASSLFSYNEQFF.